Below, 2 T cell receptor beta chains from the same sample are listed, as sequenced in a study of T cell responses to AZD1222 COVID-19 vaccine. Only in-frame clones appear in the TCRdb table, and some are missing; sequencing was by immunoSEQ multiplex PCR. Here the sample spans 150,000 to 200,000 clones, around nine tenths being singletons. The specimen comprised peripheral blood, sampled 28 days after the second AZD1222 dose. Receptor source: an adult who received the AZD1222 COVID-19 vaccine.

This chain links TRBV2 with TRBJ2-2; 14 bases fit TRBD2. The J segment lost 4 bases and the V segment lost 8 bases, leaving 9 bases of the junction unmatched. This CDR3 is built from 17 residues. Germline lookup yields CDR1 SNHLY and CDR2 FYNNEI. Written as DNA, the CDR3 is TGTGCCAGCCGCGGGACTAGCGGGAGTGTGGGCACCGGGGAGCTGTTTTTT. Amino acid sequence: CASRGTSGSVGTGELFF. The full variable domain, in which reference TRBV2 and TRBJ2-2 provide the parts outside the CDR3, is EPEVTQTPSHQVTQMGQEVILRCVPISNHLYFYWYRQILGQKVEFLVSFYNNEISEKSEIFDDQFSVERPDGSNFTLKIRSTKLEDSAMYFCASRGTSGSVGTGELFFGEGSRLTVL.

This chain connects TRBV4-1 to TRBJ1-4; 8 bases line up with TRBD1. Germline V gene data show CDR1 as MGHRA and CDR2 as YSYEKL. The CDR3 runs 15 residues. J lost 8 bases, V lost 5 bases, and 10 bases had no gene match. The CDR3 reads CASSSPGQGYEKLFF. The DNA of the CDR3 is TGCGCCAGCAGCTCGCCAGGACAGGGATACGAAAAACTGTTTTTT.